The subject of this entry is one T cell receptor beta chain. Its matching antigen is unknown. The source of the sample is a study of cytomegalovirus exposure and HLA in healthy donors. The study's findings and limits: Earlier findings revealed that most TCR beta V segments proved productive either about 90% or about 30% of the time. In a later analysis, a missense DCLRE1C variant was linked to TCR beta V- and J-gene trimming.

Researchers ran the PCR with 60 Vbeta and 13 Jbeta primers. Using immunoSEQ multiplex PCR, the repertoire was profiled, and TCRdb retains in-frame clones only, with some absent. Of roughly 71,000 clones in the sample, 60% to 80% were seen once. The CDR3 loop spans 15 amino acids. Trimming left V 2 bases short and J 11 bases short, with 16 bases between. CDR1 MGHRA and CDR2 YSYEKL come from the germline V gene. The TCR sequence derives from a man aged 25-45 years in good health and CMV-seronegative. This chain uses TRBV4-1 with TRBJ1-6; perhaps TRBD1 as D (6 bases). Sequencing input: PBMCs. The CDR3 loop reads CASSQLAGAVAPLHF. The CDR3 nucleotides read TGCGCCAGCAGCCAATTGGCAGGGGCAGTTGCACCCCTCCACTTT.